These 14 T cell receptor beta chains share one sample of origin, sequenced in a study of tumor-infiltrating lymphocytes in localized non-small cell lung cancer. The data were produced by immunoSEQ multiplex PCR, yet TCRdb's version contains in-frame clones alone and is incomplete. The sample yields about 13,000 clones, about 70% seen once. The sequencing sample was made of lung tumor tissue. These TCRs come from a human donor with non-small cell lung cancer.

This clone appeared a few times. The chain is built from TRBV5-4 and TRBJ2-3; no clear D gene. CDR1 is SGHNT, CDR2 YYREEE, per germline (reference sequence). The V end was cut by 2 bases, the J end by 1 base, with 11 bases between. The CDR3 totals 15 residues. CDR3 sequence reads: CASSLALLGTDTQYF. For the CDR3, the DNA is TGTGCCAGCAGCTTAGCCCTCCTGGGCACAGATACGCAGTATTTT.

This rearrangement joins TRBV14 to TRBJ2-2; D unresolved. CDR1 SGHDN and CDR2 FVKESK come from the germline V gene. The CDR3 has 12 amino acids. The V end lost 0 bases, the J end lost 7 bases, and 3 bases lay between the germline ends. This CDR3 is CASSQEFGELFF. Here the CDR3 DNA reads TGTGCCAGCAGCCAAGAATTCGGGGAGCTGTTTTTT. The whole variable domain, filled in from reference TRBV14 and TRBJ2-2, reads EAGVTQFPSHSVIEKGQTVTLRCDPISGHDNLYWYRRVMGKEIKFLLHFVKESKQDESGMPNNRFLAERTGGTYSTLKVQPAELEDSGVYFCASSQEFGELFFGEGSRLTVL.

In DNA form, the CDR3 reads TGTGCCACCAGCAGAGGTCCTCGAGAGGTGGACGAGCAGTACTTC. This translates into CATSRGPREVDEQYF. The chain recombines TRBV15 with TRBJ2-7, with D hard to call. The CDR3 length is 15 residues. Germline V gives CDR1 LNHNV, CDR2 YYDKDF (reference sequence). Trimming removed 1 base from V and 5 bases from J, with 15 bases in between.

The chain employs TRBV4-1 and TRBJ1-3; D ambiguous. Germline V lookup: CDR1 MGHRA, CDR2 YSYEKL. V lost 0 bases, J lost 0 bases, and 15 bases lay in between. This CDR3 region has 18 residues. The CDR3: CASSQDRRIIRSGNTIYF. The CDR3 DNA sequence: TGCGCCAGCAGCCAAGATCGGAGGATTATCCGCTCTGGAAACACCATATATTTT.

The chain joins TRBV6-5 to TRBJ2-1; possible D gene TRBD1, 6 bases. The germline CDR1 and CDR2 sequences are MNHEY and SVGAGI. V dropped 2 bases and J dropped 4 bases, with 12 bases sitting between them. This CDR3 is 15 amino acids long. The DNA for the CDR3 is TGTGCCAGCAGTTACAGCCAGGGGTCGTACAATGAGCAGTTCTTC. This sequence encodes CASSYSQGSYNEQFF.

The chain carries TRBV11-3 and TRBJ2-7, with TRBD2 as a possible D gene (6 bases). V lost 0 bases, J lost 5 bases, and 17 bases lay in between. The germline V gene has CDR1 SGHNT and CDR2 YENEEA. CDR3 length equals 16 residues. The CDR3 DNA is TGTGCCAGCAGCTTAGAACCTCCGGGACTCGGCCACGAGCAGTACTTC. It specifies CASSLEPPGLGHEQYF.

This rearrangement joins TRBV23-1 to TRBJ1-1; the match to TRBD1 covers 7 bases. TRBV23-1 is an open reading frame, and its role is uncertain. The CDR3 has 16 residues. V lost 0 bases, J lost 5 bases, and 9 bases stayed unmatched. This CDR3 reads CASSQSEKGARTEAFF. As DNA, the CDR3 is TGCGCCAGCAGTCAATCGGAAAAGGGGGCAAGGACTGAAGCTTTCTTT.

The V and J genes are TRBV5-5 and TRBJ2-5; D gene unclear. The CDR3 contains 11 residues. The germline gives CDR1 SGHKS, CDR2 YYEKEE (reference sequence). Trimming stripped 3 bases from V and 2 bases from J, with 2 bases between. Here the CDR3 reads CASSSQETQYF. The CDR3 DNA reads as TGTGCCAGCAGCTCGCAAGAGACCCAGTACTTC. Drawing the rest from reference TRBV5-5 and TRBJ2-5, the complete variable domain is DAGVTQSPTHLIKTRGQQVTLRCSPISGHKSVSWYQQVLGQGPQFIFQYYEKEERGRGNFPDRFSARQFPNYSSELNVNALLLGDSALYLCASSSQETQYFGPGTRLLVL.

Sample share makes this clone medium-sized. V and J are TRBV7-9 and TRBJ1-1, with 7 bases that match TRBD1. Looked up from germline, CDR1 is SEHNR and CDR2 is FQNEAQ (reference sequence). After removal of 5 bases from V and 0 bases from J, the junction contained 18 bases not matched to a gene. The CDR3 is 19 amino acids. Written as DNA, the CDR3 is TGTGCCAGCAGCCGTTTTATTTCCATAGGGGGCCTAATGAACACTGAAGCTTTCTTT. Its protein is CASSRFISIGGLMNTEAFF.

The chain links TRBV7-9 to TRBJ1-4; unclear D gene. The CDR3 is 15 residues long. CDR1 is SEHNR, CDR2 FQNEAQ, per germline (reference sequence). Trimming removed 2 bases at V and 6 bases at J, with 13 bases between. CDR3 DNA sequence: TGTGCCAGCAGCTTAACACCGAGGAGGGATGAAAAACTGTTTTTT. Protein: CASSLTPRRDEKLFF.

This clone is categorized as medium-sized. The rearrangement links TRBV10-3 to TRBJ1-3; D is ambiguous. V dropped 2 bases and J dropped 2 bases, with 4 bases sitting between them. Germline V gene data show CDR1 as ENHRY and CDR2 as SYGVKD. The CDR3 is 13 residues long. The DNA for the CDR3 is TGTGCCATCAGTGAGCGGGCTGGAAACACCATATATTTT. Its protein is CAISERAGNTIYF.

The V and J genes are TRBV19 and TRBJ1-2; D gene unclear. Trimming pared 9 bases from V and 4 bases from J, leaving 12 bases between. This CDR3 region has 12 residues. From germline, CDR1 is LNHDA and CDR2 SQIVND (reference sequence). CDR3 region: CASAIHSYGYTF. DNA of the CDR3: TGTGCCAGCGCTATCCACTCCTATGGCTACACCTTC.

This clone showed up just once. This chain links TRBV7-2 with TRBJ2-1, with 9 positions matching TRBD1. V gave up 5 bases and J gave up 4 bases; unmatched junction bases: 12. CDR3 length: 17 amino acids. Germline V gene data show CDR1 as SGHTA and CDR2 as FQGNSA. In DNA form, the CDR3 reads TGTGCCAGCAGCCACGCCCCCGGGACAGGGAGGTACAATGAGCAGTTCTTC. Its protein product is CASSHAPGTGRYNEQFF.

Only one count was recorded for this clone. The chain joins TRBV25-1 to TRBJ1-1, with no clear D. The germline gives CDR1 MGHDK, CDR2 SYGVNS. The CDR3 is made up of 14 amino acids. The ends were cut back, 4 bases at V and 10 bases at J, with 19 bases in the middle. CDR3 bases: TGTGCCAGCAGTGCTTTTGGGGAGCGGCTAGGAGCTTTCTTT. As protein: CASSAFGERLGAFF.